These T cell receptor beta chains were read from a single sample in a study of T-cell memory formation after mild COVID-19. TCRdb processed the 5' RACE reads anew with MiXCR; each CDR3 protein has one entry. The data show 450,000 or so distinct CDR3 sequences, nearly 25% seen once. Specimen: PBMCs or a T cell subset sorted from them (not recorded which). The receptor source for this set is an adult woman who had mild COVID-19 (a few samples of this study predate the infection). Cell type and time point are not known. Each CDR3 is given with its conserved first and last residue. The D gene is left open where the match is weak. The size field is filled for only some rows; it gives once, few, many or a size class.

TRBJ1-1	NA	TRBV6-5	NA	CASSYSGGLATEAFF	TGTGCCAGCAGTTACTCCGGCGGGCTAGCCACTGAAGCTTTCTTT
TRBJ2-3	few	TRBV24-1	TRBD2	CATSDPTSGGDTQYF	TGTGCCACCAGTGATCCAACTAGCGGCGGAGATACGCAGTATTTT
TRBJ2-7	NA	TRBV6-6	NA	CASSYPRQHYEQYF	TGTGCCAGCAGTTACCCCAGGCAGCACTACGAGCAGTACTTC
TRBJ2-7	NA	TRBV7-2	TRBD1	CASSFDRGRSEQYF	TGTGCCAGCAGCTTCGACAGGGGGCGGAGCGAGCAGTACTTC
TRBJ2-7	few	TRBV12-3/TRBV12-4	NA	CASSSLKRASEQYF	TGTGCCAGCAGTTCACTCAAAAGGGCTAGCGAGCAGTACTTC
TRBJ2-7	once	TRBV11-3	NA	CASSFRDSGLIYEQYF	TGTGCCAGCAGCTTCCGTGATTCCGGGTTGATCTACGAGCAGTACTTC
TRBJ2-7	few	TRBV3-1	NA	CASSPREAHEQYF	TGTGCCAGCAGCCCAAGGGAGGCCCACGAGCAGTACTTC
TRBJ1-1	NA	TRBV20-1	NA	CSADRNTEAFF	TGCAGTGCCGACAGGAACACTGAAGCTTTCTTT
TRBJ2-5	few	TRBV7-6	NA	CASSLVLAETQYF	TGTGCCAGCAGCTTAGTGTTAGCGGAGACCCAGTACTTC
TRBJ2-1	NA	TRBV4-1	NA	CASSQGGGGTSRGEQFF	TGCGCCAGCAGCCAAGGAGGCGGGGGCACGTCGAGGGGTGAGCAGTTCTTC
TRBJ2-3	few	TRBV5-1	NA	CASSGVWYTDTQYF	TGCGCCAGCAGCGGGGTATGGTACACAGATACGCAGTATTTT
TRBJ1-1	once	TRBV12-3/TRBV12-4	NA	CDSSSHSPNTEAFF	TGTGACAGCAGTTCGCACAGCCCGAACACTGAAGCTTTCTTT
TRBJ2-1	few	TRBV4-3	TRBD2	CASSQESTFWTSGNEQFF	TGCGCCAGCAGCCAAGAATCTACATTCTGGACTAGCGGGAATGAGCAGTTCTTC
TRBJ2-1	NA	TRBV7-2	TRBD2	CASSLGAGGPNEQFF	TGTGCCAGCAGCCTGGGGGCGGGAGGGCCCAATGAGCAGTTCTTC
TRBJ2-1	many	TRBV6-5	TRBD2	CASRKLAGVMNEQFF	TGTGCCAGCAGGAAGCTAGCGGGGGTAATGAATGAGCAGTTCTTC
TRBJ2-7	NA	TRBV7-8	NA	CASSLATGRVFYEQYF	TGTGCCAGCAGCTTAGCCACGGGACGGGTCTTCTACGAGCAGTACTTC
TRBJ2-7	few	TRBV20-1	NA	CSARDPQTGRYEQYF	TGCAGTGCTAGAGATCCCCAGACAGGGAGGTACGAGCAGTACTTC
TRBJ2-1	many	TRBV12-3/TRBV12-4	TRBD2	CASSPSGSYNEQFF	TGTGCCAGCAGTCCTAGCGGCTCCTACAATGAGCAGTTCTTC
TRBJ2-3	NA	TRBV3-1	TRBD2	CASSRTSGVDTQYF	TGTGCCAGCAGCCGAACTAGCGGGGTTGATACGCAGTATTTT
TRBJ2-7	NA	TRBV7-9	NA	CASSYVGDGYEQYF	TGTGCCAGCAGCTATGTGGGAGACGGCTACGAGCAGTACTTC
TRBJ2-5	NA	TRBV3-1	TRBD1	CASSLRGTGEETQYF	TGTGCCAGCAGCCTACGGGGGACAGGGGAAGAGACCCAGTACTTC
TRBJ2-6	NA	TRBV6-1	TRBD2	CASSEWSGAYSGANVLTF	TGTGCCAGCAGTGAATGGAGCGGGGCTTATTCTGGGGCCAACGTCCTGACTTTC
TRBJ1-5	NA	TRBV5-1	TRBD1	CASSLTGESNQPQHF	TGCGCCAGCAGCTTGACAGGGGAGAGCAATCAGCCCCAGCATTTT
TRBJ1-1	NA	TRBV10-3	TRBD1	CASTGVGTEAFF	TGTGCCTCAACAGGGGTGGGCACTGAAGCTTTCTTT
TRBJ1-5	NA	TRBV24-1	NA	CATSDHRKGSNQPQHF	TGTGCCACCAGTGACCACAGGAAAGGAAGCAATCAGCCCCAGCATTTT
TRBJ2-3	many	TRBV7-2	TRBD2	CASSWVGEGTDTQYF	TGTGCCAGCAGCTGGGTGGGGGAGGGAACAGATACGCAGTATTTT
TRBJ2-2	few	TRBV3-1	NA	CASSQQTRASVNTGELFF	TGTGCCAGCAGCCAACAAACTCGGGCTAGCGTGAACACCGGGGAGCTGTTTTTT
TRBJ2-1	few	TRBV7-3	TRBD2	CASSLQTLAGGPNEQFF	TGTGCCAGCAGCTTACAGACTCTAGCGGGGGGCCCCAATGAGCAGTTCTTC
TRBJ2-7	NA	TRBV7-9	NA	CASSAGRRDPGDEQYF	TGTGCCAGCAGTGCCGGGAGACGGGACCCAGGGGACGAGCAGTACTTC
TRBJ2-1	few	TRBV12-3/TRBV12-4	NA	CASRPTGPEQFF	TGTGCCAGCAGACCCACAGGGCCTGAGCAGTTCTTC
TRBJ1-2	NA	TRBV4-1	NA	CASSPTQGTGYGYTF	TGCGCCAGCAGTCCTACACAGGGCACGGGCTATGGCTACACCTTC
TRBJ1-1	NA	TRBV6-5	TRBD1	CASSSTWTGGTEAFF	TGTGCCAGCAGCAGCACTTGGACAGGCGGGACTGAAGCTTTCTTT
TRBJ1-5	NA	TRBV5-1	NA	CASSLDSSNQPQHF	TGCGCCAGCAGCTTGGACAGTTCTAATCAGCCCCAGCATTTT
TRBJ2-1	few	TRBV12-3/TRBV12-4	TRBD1	CAGAQGAGDEQFF	TGTGCCGGAGCCCAGGGGGCGGGCGATGAGCAGTTCTTC
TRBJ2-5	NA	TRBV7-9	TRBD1	CASSLTGGSLETQYF	TGTGCCAGCAGCCTAACAGGGGGTTCGTTGGAGACCCAGTACTTC
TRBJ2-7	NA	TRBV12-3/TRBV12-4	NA	CASSLTWYEQYF	TGTGCCAGCAGTTTAACGTGGTACGAGCAGTACTTC
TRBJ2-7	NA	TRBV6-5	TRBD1	CASTPTVGGQGYEQYF	TGTGCCAGCACCCCAACGGTGGGGGGACAGGGGTACGAGCAGTACTTC
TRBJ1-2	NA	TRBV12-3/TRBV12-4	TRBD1	CASRSPGTGDGYTF	TGTGCCAGCAGGTCCCCAGGGACAGGGGATGGCTACACCTTC
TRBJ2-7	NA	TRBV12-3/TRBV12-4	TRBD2	CASRRAGLAGTYEQYF	TGTGCCAGCAGAAGAGCCGGACTAGCGGGTACCTACGAGCAGTACTTC
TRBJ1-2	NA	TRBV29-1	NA	CSVLATNYGYTF	TGCAGCGTTCTTGCCACTAACTATGGCTACACCTTC
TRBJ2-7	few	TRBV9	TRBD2	CASSVGGGGRYEQYF	TGTGCCAGCAGCGTAGGGGGCGGGGGACGCTACGAGCAGTACTTC
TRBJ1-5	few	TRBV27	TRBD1	CASSPNRGGSNQPQHF	TGTGCCAGCAGTCCCAACAGGGGTGGTAGCAATCAGCCCCAGCATTTT
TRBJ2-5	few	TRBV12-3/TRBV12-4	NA	CASTFQETQYF	TGTGCCAGCACATTCCAAGAGACCCAGTACTTC
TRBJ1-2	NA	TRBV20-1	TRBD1	CSARDFFPGQIDNYGYTF	TGCAGTGCTAGAGATTTCTTTCCGGGACAGATAGATAACTATGGCTACACCTTC
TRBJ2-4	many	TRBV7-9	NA	CASSLRGAKNIQYF	TGTGCCAGCAGCTTAAGAGGGGCCAAAAACATTCAGTACTTC
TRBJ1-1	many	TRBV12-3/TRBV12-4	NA	CASSLIGNTEAFF	TGTGCCAGCAGTTTGATCGGGAACACTGAAGCTTTCTTT
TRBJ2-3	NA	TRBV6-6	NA	CASSYTGGFTDTQYF	TGTGCCAGCAGTTACACGGGGGGCTTTACAGATACGCAGTATTTT
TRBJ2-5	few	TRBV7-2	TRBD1	CASSLNPGQQETQYF	TGTGCCAGCAGCTTAAACCCGGGACAGCAAGAGACCCAGTACTTC
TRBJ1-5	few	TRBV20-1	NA	CSPGGGKDQPQHF	TGCAGTCCCGGTGGGGGGAAAGATCAGCCCCAGCATTTT
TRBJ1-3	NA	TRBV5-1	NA	CASSLAVGPNTIYF	TGCGCCAGCAGCTTGGCCGTGGGCCCAAACACCATATATTTT
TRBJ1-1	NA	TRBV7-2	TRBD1	CASSFLATGETEAFF	TGTGCCAGCAGCTTTCTCGCTACAGGGGAGACTGAAGCTTTCTTT
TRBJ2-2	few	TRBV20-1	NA	CSARTIRDTGELFF	TGCAGTGCCAGGACTATTCGAGACACCGGGGAGCTGTTTTTT
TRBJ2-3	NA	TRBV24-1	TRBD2	CATSDVGLAGTDTQYF	TGTGCCACCAGTGATGTTGGACTAGCGGGTACCGATACGCAGTATTTT
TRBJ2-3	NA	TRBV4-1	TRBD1	CASSQERTGFSTDTQYF	TGCGCCAGCAGCCAAGAGCGGACAGGGTTTAGCACAGATACGCAGTATTTT
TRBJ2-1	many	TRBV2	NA	CASTTVGLNEQFF	TGTGCCAGCACGACCGTCGGTCTAAATGAGCAGTTCTTC
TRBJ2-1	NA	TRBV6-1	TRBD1	CASSEKPGTGHNEQFF	TGTGCCAGCAGTGAAAAACCCGGGACAGGCCACAATGAGCAGTTCTTC
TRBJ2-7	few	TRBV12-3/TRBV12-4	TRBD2	CASSSSGGALSYEQYF	TGTGCCAGCAGTTCGAGCGGGGGGGCCCTCTCCTACGAGCAGTACTTC
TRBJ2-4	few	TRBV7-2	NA	CASSLRVSGNIQYF	TGTGCCAGCAGCTTACGGGTGTCCGGAAACATTCAGTACTTC
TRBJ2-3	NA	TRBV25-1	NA	CASMRASDTQYF	TGTGCCAGCATGAGGGCCTCAGATACGCAGTATTTT